This T cell receptor (beta chain) derives from a study of blood T cell repertoires in COVID-19. About the research overall: The study drew acute and convalescent COVID-19 samples from the United States, Italy and Spain.

Germline loops: CDR1 MNHEY, CDR2 SVGAGI. The CDR3 extends over 15 amino acids. With 6 bases removed from V and 3 bases from J, the gap between germline ends came to 16 bases. The Seattle patients joined while their infection was active and were tracked longitudinally afterward. How the authors handled the data: Estimates of nucleated cell counts were drawn from the amplification of reference gene primers. Measured with immunoSEQ multiplex PCR; TCRdb has only the in-frame clones, and not every one. The V and J calls and clone size were taken over from that table, and D and trimming were inferred from the DNA. The data show 240,000 or so clones, around 81% seen once.

This receptor was obtained from a woman aged 80 or over with COVID-19, enrolled during active disease. V is TRBV6-5 and J is TRBJ2-3; TRBD2 is a possible D gene (6 bases). The sequenced material came from peripheral blood. CDR3 nucleotides: TGTGCCAGCAGACTGGACTATGGTCAAACAGATACGCAGTATTTT. This codes for CASRLDYGQTDTQYF.